These 14 T cell receptor beta chains were sequenced from one sample in a study of radiation and T cells in renal cell carcinoma. Documented time point: blood 4 weeks post-SBRT, at nephrectomy. Described treatment: 15 Gy SBRT to primary tumor, nephrectomy 4 weeks later. TCRdb's table, derived via immunoSEQ multiplex PCR, lists solely in-frame clones and lacks some. Of about 76,000 clones listed, approximately 90% are singletons. The starting material was blood, obtained from a patient whose treatment included radiotherapy and nephrectomy. These receptors were taken from a woman in her seventies with renal cell carcinoma.

This clone was picked up a small number of times. The chain combines TRBV2 with TRBJ1-1; D gene ambiguous. CDR1 and CDR2 from the germline V gene are SNHLY and FYNNEI. V shed 4 bases and J shed 4 bases, with 4 bases lying between them. The CDR3 runs to 11 residues. CDR3 loop: CASSVSTEAFF. CDR3 DNA sequence: TGTGCCAGCAGTGTTAGCACTGAAGCTTTCTTT.

The V and J genes are TRBV5-4 and TRBJ2-3; no reliable D call. This CDR3 is 14 amino acids long. V dropped 1 base and J dropped 0 bases, with 6 bases sitting between them. The germline V gene has CDR1 SGHNT and CDR2 YYREEE (reference sequence). The CDR3 is CASSLSPSTDTQYF. The CDR3 coding sequence is TGTGCCAGCAGCTTGTCACCCAGCACAGATACGCAGTATTTT.

Points on this clone: One end of the junction varies from germline; a read error may be responsible. The genes are TRBV7-7 and TRBJ1-5; 9 nucleotides agree with TRBD1. CDR1 SSHAT and CDR2 FNYEAQ come from the germline V gene (reference sequence). CDR3 size: 18 residues. The CDR3 coding sequence is TGTGCTAGCACCCGGACGGGACAGGGAACCCCGAGCAATCAGCCCCAGCATTTT. It encodes CASTRTGQGTPSNQPQHF.

J is TRBJ1-4 and V is TRBV19; 10 nucleotides align to TRBD1. With V trimmed by 4 bases and J by 8 bases, 4 bases remained unmatched. Germline assignment: CDR1 LNHDA and CDR2 SQIVND (reference sequence). The CDR3 totals 14 residues. CDR3 amino acids: CASSRGQGLEKLFF. The CDR3 nucleotides are TGTGCCAGTAGTAGGGGACAGGGGTTGGAAAAACTGTTTTTT.

This rearrangement joins TRBV28 to TRBJ2-7; D may be TRBD1 or TRBD2 (5 bases each). The V and J ends lost 4 bases and 0 bases respectively, with 10 bases between them. Germline V lookup: CDR1 MDHEN, CDR2 SYDVKM. The CDR3 spans 14 residues. DNA for the CDR3: TGTGCCAGCAGTTCAGGTGGGGGCTCCTACGAGCAGTACTTC. Translation gives CASSSGGGSYEQYF. Drawing the rest from reference TRBV28 and TRBJ2-7, the complete variable domain is DVKVTQSSRYLVKRTGEKVFLECVQDMDHENMFWYRQDPGLGLRLIYFSYDVKMKEKGDIPEGYSVSREKKERFSLILESASTNQTSMYLCASSSGGGSYEQYFGPGTRLTVT.

CDR3: CASSEGQTNYEQYF. CDR3 nucleotides: TGTGCCAGCAGTGAGGGACAAACTAACTACGAGCAGTACTTC. The genes are TRBV6-5 and TRBJ2-5, with a weak D call TRBD1 (6 bases). TRBJ2-7 matches the DNA end more closely, so the J call is doubtful. Germline-derived CDR1 and CDR2 are MNHEY and SVGAGI. The CDR3 runs to 14 residues.

This clone has just one count. The rearrangement uses TRBV9 and TRBJ2-3; 7 bases are shared with TRBD2. Germline V gene sequence: CDR1 SGDLS, CDR2 YYNGEE. The junction had 2 bases not matched to a gene; V was cut back by 0 bases and J by 7 bases. This CDR3 spans 13 amino acids. As DNA, the CDR3 is TGTGCCAGCAGCGTAGCGGGGGGAAATACGCAGTATTTT. It yields the protein CASSVAGGNTQYF.

The chain couples TRBV28 to TRBJ2-2; 10 nucleotides agree with TRBD2. J was trimmed by 1 base and V by 5 bases; bases with no gene match: 7. The CDR3 is 17 residues long. CDR1 MDHEN and CDR2 SYDVKM come from the germline V gene. This chain's CDR3 is CASSLTSGLLNTGELFF. CDR3 bases: TGTGCCAGCAGTCTGACTAGCGGGCTCCTGAACACCGGGGAGCTGTTTTTT. The full variable domain, its missing parts supplied by reference TRBV28 and TRBJ2-2, is DVKVTQSSRYLVKRTGEKVFLECVQDMDHENMFWYRQDPGLGLRLIYFSYDVKMKEKGDIPEGYSVSREKKERFSLILESASTNQTSMYLCASSLTSGLLNTGELFFGEGSRLTVL.

In this sample, this clone turned up once. J is TRBJ2-1 and V is TRBV28; D possibly matches TRBD1 or TRBD2 (6 bases each). The CDR3 has 14 amino acids. V was pared by 5 bases and J by 9 bases, with 17 bases between. The V gene's germline CDR1 is MDHEN and CDR2 SYDVKM. The CDR3 spells CASSQYTGAGEQFF. The CDR3 nucleotides read TGTGCCAGCAGTCAATACACGGGGGCCGGTGAGCAGTTCTTC.

The chain joins TRBV5-4 to TRBJ2-1; TRBD1 agrees at 8 bases. V trimming: 1 base; J trimming: 3 bases; junction bases outside the gene matches: 3. CDR3 length: 15 amino acids. CDR1 is SGHNT, CDR2 YYREEE, per germline (reference sequence). The CDR3 DNA is TGTGCCAGCAGCTTGCGGACAGGGAACTACAATGAGCAGTTCTTC. This encodes CASSLRTGNYNEQFF.

This chain joins TRBV10-3 and TRBJ2-7; D remains unclear. The CDR3 has 15 amino acids. Germline loops: CDR1 ENHRY, CDR2 SYGVKD. V lost 2 bases and J 1 base, leaving 12 bases between the germline ends. The CDR3 DNA reads TGTGCCATCAGTGAGGGGGTTACCCGATCCTACGAGCAGTACTTC. It translates to CAISEGVTRSYEQYF.

Note on this clone: The junction and the germline gene differ at one end; a read error may be behind it. This sample also contains other DNA sequences that code for the same CDR3. The chain combines TRBV19 with TRBJ1-2; unclear D gene. The germline gives CDR1 LNHDA, CDR2 SQIVND (reference sequence). The CDR3 is made up of 15 amino acids. The CDR3 DNA is TGCGCCAGTAGTATAGAAGGGCAGACTTTCTATGGCTACACCTTC. It is translated as CASSIEGQTFYGYTF.

The chain uses TRBV6-1 and TRBJ2-7; 9 positions match TRBD1. CDR1 and CDR2 (germline): MNHNS, SASEGT. This CDR3 is built from 13 residues. V shed 6 bases and J 4 bases; nucleotides not matched to a gene: 4. The CDR3 DNA follows: TGTGCCAGCAGCGACAGGGGGTCATACGAGCAGTACTTC. Amino acids: CASSDRGSYEQYF.

The chain couples TRBV19 to TRBJ2-1; a possible D gene is TRBD1 (5 bases). CDR3 length: 13 amino acids. V lost 5 bases and J 9 bases, leaving 14 bases between the germline ends. CDR1 is LNHDA and CDR2 is SQIVND in the germline V gene (reference sequence). Here the CDR3 reads CASSSAGPGEQFF. In DNA, the CDR3 is TGTGCCAGTAGTTCTGCAGGGCCGGGTGAGCAGTTCTTC.